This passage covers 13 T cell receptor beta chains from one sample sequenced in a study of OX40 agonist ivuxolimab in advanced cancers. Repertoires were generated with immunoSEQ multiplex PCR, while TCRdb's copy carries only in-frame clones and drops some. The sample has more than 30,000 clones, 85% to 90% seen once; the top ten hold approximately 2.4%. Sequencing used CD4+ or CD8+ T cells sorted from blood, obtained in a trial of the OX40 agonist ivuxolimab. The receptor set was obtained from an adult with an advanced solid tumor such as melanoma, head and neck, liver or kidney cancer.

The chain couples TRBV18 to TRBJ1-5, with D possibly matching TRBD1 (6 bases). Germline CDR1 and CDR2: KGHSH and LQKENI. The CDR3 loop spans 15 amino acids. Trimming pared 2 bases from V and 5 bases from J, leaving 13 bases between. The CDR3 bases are TGTGCCAGCTCACCAACAGGGTCCTCTCATCAGCCCCAGCATTTT. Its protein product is CASSPTGSSHQPQHF.

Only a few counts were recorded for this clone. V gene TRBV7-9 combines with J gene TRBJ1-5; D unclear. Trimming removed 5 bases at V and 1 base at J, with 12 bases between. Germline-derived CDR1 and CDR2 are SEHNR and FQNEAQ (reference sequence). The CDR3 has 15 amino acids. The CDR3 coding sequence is TGTGCCAGCAGCAATGACGGGTTAAGCAATCAGCCCCAGCATTTT. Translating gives CASSNDGLSNQPQHF.

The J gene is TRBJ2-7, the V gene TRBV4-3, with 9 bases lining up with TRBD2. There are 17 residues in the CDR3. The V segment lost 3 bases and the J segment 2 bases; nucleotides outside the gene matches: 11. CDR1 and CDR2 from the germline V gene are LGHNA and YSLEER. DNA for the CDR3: TGCGCCAGCAGCCAGTCCTGGCGGGGGGGCCTCCCCTACGAGCAGTACTTC. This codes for CASSQSWRGGLPYEQYF.

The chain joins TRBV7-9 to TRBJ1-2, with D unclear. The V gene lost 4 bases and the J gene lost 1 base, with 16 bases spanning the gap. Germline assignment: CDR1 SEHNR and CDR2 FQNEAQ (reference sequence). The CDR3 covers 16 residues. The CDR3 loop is CASSSLGRERNYGYTF. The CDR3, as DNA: TGTGCCAGCAGCTCCCTCGGGCGGGAACGTAACTATGGCTACACCTTC.

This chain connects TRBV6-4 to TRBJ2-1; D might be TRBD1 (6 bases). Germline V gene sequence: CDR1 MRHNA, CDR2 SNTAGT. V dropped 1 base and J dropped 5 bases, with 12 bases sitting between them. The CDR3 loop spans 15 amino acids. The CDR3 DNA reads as TGTGCCAGCAGTGACTTGGGGGCCAATAACAATGAGCAGTTCTTC. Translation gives CASSDLGANNNEQFF.

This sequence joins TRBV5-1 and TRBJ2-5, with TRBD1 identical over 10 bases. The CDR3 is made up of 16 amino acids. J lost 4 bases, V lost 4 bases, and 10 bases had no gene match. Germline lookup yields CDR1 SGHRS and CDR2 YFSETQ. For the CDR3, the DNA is TGCGCCAGCAGCGGGGTGACAGGGGGCATGAGAGAGACCCAGTACTTC. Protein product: CASSGVTGGMRETQYF.

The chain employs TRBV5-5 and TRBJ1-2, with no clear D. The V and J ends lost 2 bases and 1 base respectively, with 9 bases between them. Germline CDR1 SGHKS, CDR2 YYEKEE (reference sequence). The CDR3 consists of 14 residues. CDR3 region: CASSLLRSNYGYTF. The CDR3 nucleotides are TGTGCCAGCAGCTTACTACGGAGTAACTATGGCTACACCTTC.

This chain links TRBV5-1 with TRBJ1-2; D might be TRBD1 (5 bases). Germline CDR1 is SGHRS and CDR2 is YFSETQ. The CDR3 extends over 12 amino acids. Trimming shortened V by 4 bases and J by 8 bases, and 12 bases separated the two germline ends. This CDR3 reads CASSPEGSGYTF. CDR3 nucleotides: TGCGCCAGCAGCCCTGAGGGGAGCGGCTACACCTTC.

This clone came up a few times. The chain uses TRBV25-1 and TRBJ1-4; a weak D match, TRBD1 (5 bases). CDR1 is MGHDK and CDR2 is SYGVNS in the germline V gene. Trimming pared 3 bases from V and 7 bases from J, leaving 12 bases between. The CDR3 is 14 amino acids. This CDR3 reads CASSDGAIREKLFF. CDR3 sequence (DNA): TGTGCCAGCAGTGATGGGGCGATCCGTGAAAAACTGTTTTTT.

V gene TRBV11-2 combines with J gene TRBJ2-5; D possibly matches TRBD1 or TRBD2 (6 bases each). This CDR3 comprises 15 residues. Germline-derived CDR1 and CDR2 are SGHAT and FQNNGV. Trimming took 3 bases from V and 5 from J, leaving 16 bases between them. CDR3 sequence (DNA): TGTGCCAGCAGCTTTCTAGGGGGGCCCGAGGAGACCCAGTACTTC. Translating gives CASSFLGGPEETQYF. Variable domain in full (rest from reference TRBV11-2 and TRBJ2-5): EAGVAQSPRYKIIEKRQSVAFWCNPISGHATLYWYQQILGQGPKLLIQFQNNGVVDDSQLPKDRFSAERLKGVDSTLKIQPAKLEDSAVYLCASSFLGGPEETQYFGPGTRLLVL.

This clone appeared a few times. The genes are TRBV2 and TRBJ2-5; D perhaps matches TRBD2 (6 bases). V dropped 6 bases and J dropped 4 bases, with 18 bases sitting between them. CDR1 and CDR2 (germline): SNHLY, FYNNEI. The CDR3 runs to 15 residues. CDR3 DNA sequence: TGTGCCAGCAGCCCAACCGGGGGAGGTGGAGAGACCCAGTACTTC. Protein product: CASSPTGGGGETQYF.

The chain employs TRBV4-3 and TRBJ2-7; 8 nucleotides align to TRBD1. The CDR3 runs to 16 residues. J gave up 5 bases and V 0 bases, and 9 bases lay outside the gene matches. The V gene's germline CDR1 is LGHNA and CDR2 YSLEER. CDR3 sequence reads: CASSQDLWTGRHEQYF. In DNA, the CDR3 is TGCGCCAGCAGCCAAGATTTGTGGACAGGGAGGCACGAGCAGTACTTC.

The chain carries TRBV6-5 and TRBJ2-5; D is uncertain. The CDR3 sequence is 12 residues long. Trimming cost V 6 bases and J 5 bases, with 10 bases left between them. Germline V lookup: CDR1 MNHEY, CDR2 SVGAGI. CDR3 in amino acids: CASSPTMETQYF. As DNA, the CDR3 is TGTGCCAGCAGCCCGACGATGGAGACCCAGTACTTC.